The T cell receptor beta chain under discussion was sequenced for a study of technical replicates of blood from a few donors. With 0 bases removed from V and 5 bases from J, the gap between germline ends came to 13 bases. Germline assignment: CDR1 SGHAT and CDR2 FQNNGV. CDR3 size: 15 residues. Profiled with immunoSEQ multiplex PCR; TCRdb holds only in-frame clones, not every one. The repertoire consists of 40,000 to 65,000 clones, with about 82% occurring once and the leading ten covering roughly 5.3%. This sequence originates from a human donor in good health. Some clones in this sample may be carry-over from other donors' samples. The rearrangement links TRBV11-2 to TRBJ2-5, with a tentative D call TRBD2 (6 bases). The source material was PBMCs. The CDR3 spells CASSLDLGGRETQYF. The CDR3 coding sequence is TGTGCCAGCAGCTTAGATTTGGGGGGACGGGAGACCCAGTACTTC.